This TCR beta chain comes out of a study of CD8+CD57+ T cells in acquired aplastic anemia. From germline, CDR1 is LGHNA and CDR2 YNFKEQ. This CDR3 is 15 amino acids long. Comment on this clonotype: This may arise from a read error, as a much more abundant clone is one base away.

According to the study, genomic DNA was the template for TCR beta VDJ and CDR3 profiling. TCRdb ran MiXCR on the reads and lists one entry per CDR3 protein. The sample contains 90,000 to 120,000 distinct CDR3 sequences, approximately 48% of which appear only once. Material: sorted CD4+, CD8+, or CD8+CD57+ T cells (not recorded which) from PBMCs. This chain connects TRBV4-2 to TRBJ2-1; 12 bases match TRBD2. This clonotype was sampled from a human donor in good health, serving as a control. The CDR3 is CASSPSGRAYNEQLF. The CDR3 bases are TGTGCCAGCAGCCCTAGCGGGAGGGCCTACAATGAGCAGCTCTTC.